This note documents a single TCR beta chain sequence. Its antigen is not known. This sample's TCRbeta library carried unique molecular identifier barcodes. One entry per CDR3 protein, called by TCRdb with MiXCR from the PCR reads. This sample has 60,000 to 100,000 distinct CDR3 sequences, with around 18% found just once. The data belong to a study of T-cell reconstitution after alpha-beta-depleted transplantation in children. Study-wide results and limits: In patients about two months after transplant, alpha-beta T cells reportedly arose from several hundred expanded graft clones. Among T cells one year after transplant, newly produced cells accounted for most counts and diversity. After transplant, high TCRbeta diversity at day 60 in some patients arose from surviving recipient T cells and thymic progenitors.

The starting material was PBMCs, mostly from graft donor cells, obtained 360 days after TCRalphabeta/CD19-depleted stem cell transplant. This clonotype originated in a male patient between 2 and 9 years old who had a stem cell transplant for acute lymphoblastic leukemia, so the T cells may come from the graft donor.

The CDR3 nucleotides are TGCGCCAGCAGCCACCCGACAGGGCGGAATTCACCCCTCCACTTT. Translating gives CASSHPTGRNSPLHF. This rearrangement joins TRBV4-1 to TRBJ1-6, with 7 bases that match TRBD1. Germline CDR1 is MGHRA and CDR2 is YSYEKL. The CDR3 sequence is 15 residues long. J gave up 7 bases and V 3 bases, and 6 bases lay outside the gene matches.